This T cell receptor beta chain emerged from a study of blood T cells in healthy people across ages. Whole-study results and caveats: Long-lived and aged donors differed, with more naive CD4+ cells and higher diversity in the long-lived.

The CDR3 is 17 amino acids. Germline CDR1 and CDR2: SGHVS and FNYEAQ. Trimming shortened V by 0 bases and J by 0 bases, and 14 bases separated the two germline ends. About this clonotype: Its antigen is unknown.

A second PCR of 7 to 11 cycles used a sample-barcoded 5' primer and a J-beta primer mix. TCRdb analysed the 5' RACE reads with MiXCR anew, one entry per CDR3 protein. This table has roughly 1.6 million distinct CDR3 sequences, approximately 32% appearing once. The chain employs TRBV7-6 and TRBJ1-2; D is undetermined. The sample consisted of blood. The clonotype comes from a woman in her twenties or thirties in good health. CDR3 residues: CASSLAFSPGSNYGYTF. CDR3 DNA: TGTGCCAGCAGCTTAGCATTTAGTCCAGGATCTAACTATGGCTACACCTTC.